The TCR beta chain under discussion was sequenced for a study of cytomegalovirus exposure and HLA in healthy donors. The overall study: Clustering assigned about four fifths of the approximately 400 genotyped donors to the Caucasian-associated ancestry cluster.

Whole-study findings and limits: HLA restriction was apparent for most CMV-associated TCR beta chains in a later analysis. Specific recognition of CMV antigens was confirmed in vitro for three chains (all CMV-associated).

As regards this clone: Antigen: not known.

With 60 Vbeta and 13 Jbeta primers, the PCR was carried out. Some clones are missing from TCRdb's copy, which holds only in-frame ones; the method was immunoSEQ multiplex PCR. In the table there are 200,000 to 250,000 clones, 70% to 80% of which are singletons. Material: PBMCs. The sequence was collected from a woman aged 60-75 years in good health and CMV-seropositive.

This CDR3 reads CASSRWEGNGVYEQYF. CDR3 DNA sequence: TGTGCCAGCAGCAGATGGGAGGGAAACGGTGTCTACGAGCAGTACTTC. This chain joins TRBV21-1 and TRBJ2-7; no DNA check was done on the table's D call, TRBD2. TRBV21-1 is recorded as a pseudogene. This CDR3 is built from 16 residues.